This TCR beta chain was sequenced during a study of Graves' ophthalmopathy and Graves' hyperthyroidism. Study observations and caveats: Most thyroid-expanded clonotypes exceeding 0.001 frequency were also found in blood. Ophthalmopathy progression cases were predicted by the model with roughly 68% sensitivity and 72% to 80% specificity.

TCR beta CDR3 regions were amplified from RNA transcripts. HTBI-primed RT-PCR formed the first round, and a multiplex PCR formed the second. MiXCR, applied by TCRdb to the multiplex PCR reads, yields one record per CDR3 protein. The table shows about 390,000 distinct CDR3 sequences, with 15% occurring only once. Turning to this clonotype: Its specificity is not known.

The TCR comes from a woman between 18 and 29 years old with stable Graves' hyperthyroidism. What was sequenced was peripheral blood.

The DNA for the CDR3 is TGTGCCAGCAGTTATCCACAGACTTTTGGGGGAGAGACCCAGTACTTC. This codes for CASSYPQTFGGETQYF. This chain joins TRBV6-5 and TRBJ2-5; either TRBD1 or TRBD2 may fit D (5 bases each). V was clipped by 3 bases and J by 4 bases, with 18 bases between them. This CDR3 is 16 amino acids long. Germline CDR1 reads MNHEY; CDR2 reads SVGAGI.